The T cell receptor (beta chain) under discussion was sequenced for a study of T cell responses to AZD1222 COVID-19 vaccine. Study-level results: Spike-specific TCR breadth rose after two AZD1222 doses, and depth rose as well.

Per germline, CDR1 SGDLS and CDR2 YYNGEE. After removal of 4 bases from V and 4 bases from J, the junction contained 10 bases not matched to a gene. CDR3 length: 15 amino acids. A remark on this clone: Its antigen is unknown.

Sequencing used immunoSEQ multiplex PCR; TCRdb keeps in-frame clones, though not all of them. The sample gives 100,000 to 150,000 clones, roughly nine tenths of which show up once; approximately 1.5% is in the top ten. This sequence joins TRBV9 and TRBJ1-1, with 7 bases lining up with TRBD1. The clonotype originates from an adult in good health. Sequencing was performed on peripheral blood, taken on day 0 of AZD1222 vaccination. The CDR3 coding sequence is TGTGCCAGCAGCTCACCCGCAGGGGGGTCCACTGAAGCTTTCTTT. This encodes CASSSPAGGSTEAFF.